The 8 T cell receptor beta chains below come from one sample, sequenced in a study of CD8+ T cells in alopecia areata. In each case, RNA was isolated and then reverse transcribed into cDNA as the sequencing template. The repertoire was sequenced with immunoSEQ multiplex PCR; TCRdb's copy has only in-frame clones and lacks some. The sample consists of approximately 280,000 clones, roughly 64% of them appearing once. Treatment specified: oral pan-JAK inhibitor, 5-10 mg twice daily. The specimen comprised CD4+ T cells sorted from blood, sampled at week 24, from a patient treated with tofacitinib. All receptors come from a human donor with alopecia areata.

The rearrangement uses TRBV7-9 and TRBJ1-5; TRBD1 might be the D (5 bases). Looked up from germline, CDR1 is SEHNR and CDR2 is FQNEAQ (reference sequence). V lost 3 bases, J lost 10 bases, and 10 bases lay in between. The CDR3 runs to 12 residues. CDR3 sequence reads: CASSFTGGPQHF. The CDR3 coding sequence is TGTGCCAGCAGCTTCACGGGGGGTCCCCAGCATTTT.

Details on this clone: Other DNA sequences in the same sample also yield this CDR3. The chain uses TRBV5-1 and TRBJ2-5; 11 bases line up with TRBD2. The CDR3 runs to 16 residues. Trimming cost V 0 bases and J 2 bases; bases outside gene matches: 3. Germline CDR1 reads SGHRS; CDR2 reads YFSETQ. The CDR3 is CASSLAGTSGQETQYF. In DNA, the CDR3 is TGCGCCAGCAGCTTGGCCGGGACTAGCGGACAAGAGACCCAGTACTTC.

This clone was picked up a small number of times. This chain connects TRBV7-2 to TRBJ1-3; D perhaps matches TRBD1 (5 bases). Germline V gene sequence: CDR1 SGHTA, CDR2 FQGNSA. This CDR3 has 14 residues. The V and J ends lost 4 bases and 2 bases respectively, with 9 bases between them. This CDR3 reads CASSSRGTGNTIYF. The CDR3 DNA is TGTGCCAGCAGCTCCCGGGGGACTGGAAACACCATATATTTT.

This chain uses TRBV5-1 with TRBJ2-1; 7 positions agree with TRBD1. The CDR3 contains 15 residues. Trimming at V came to 3 bases and at J to 1 base, leaving 4 bases not matched to a gene. Germline CDR1 reads SGHRS; CDR2 reads YFSETQ. The CDR3 sequence is CASSSDRVSYNEQFF. The CDR3 coding sequence is TGCGCCAGCAGCTCTGACAGGGTGTCCTACAATGAGCAGTTCTTC.

CDR3: CAWGGGNVQPQHF. CDR3 bases: TGTGCCTGGGGCGGGGGTAATGTGCAGCCCCAGCATTTT. The chain links TRBV30 to TRBJ1-5; D perhaps matches TRBD1 (5 bases). CDR3 length equals 13 residues. Germline loops: CDR1 GTSNPN, CDR2 SVGIG (reference sequence). V was cut by 5 bases and J by 7 bases, with 15 bases left in between.

The rearrangement joins TRBV4-1 to TRBJ1-2; no reliable D call. V shed 0 bases and J shed 6 bases, with 11 bases lying between them. Germline V gene data show CDR1 as MGHRA and CDR2 as YSYEKL. The CDR3 extends over 14 amino acids. CDR3 sequence reads: CASSQDRSVNGYTF. CDR3 nucleotides: TGCGCCAGCAGCCAAGATAGATCGGTAAATGGCTACACCTTC.

This clone has ten or more counts. The rearrangement uses TRBV19 and TRBJ2-1; maybe TRBD1 (6 bases). Germline lookup yields CDR1 LNHDA and CDR2 SQIVND (reference sequence). The CDR3 runs to 15 residues. V was trimmed by 0 bases and J by 7 bases, leaving 13 bases between them. This CDR3 reads CASSIDHRVGNEQFF. The CDR3 bases are TGTGCCAGTAGTATAGATCACAGGGTTGGGAATGAGCAGTTCTTC.

A word on this clone: Other DNA sequences within the sample encode an identical CDR3. This chain connects TRBV15 to TRBJ2-5; D call uncertain. There are 12 residues in the CDR3. Per germline, CDR1 LNHNV and CDR2 YYDKDF (reference sequence). V was cut by 0 bases and J by 4 bases, with 3 bases left in between. CDR3: CATSRDRETQYF. The DNA for the CDR3 is TGTGCCACCAGCAGAGATAGAGAGACCCAGTACTTC.